These 29 T cell receptor beta chains came from one sample sequenced in a study of blood T cells in healthy people across ages. PCR was performed a second time for about 7 to 11 cycles using a sample-barcoded 5' primer and a J-beta primer mix. TCRdb called the 5' RACE reads again in MiXCR, with one record for every CDR3 protein. The sample has about a million distinct CDR3 sequences; 48% are singletons. The sample was blood. The receptors here all came from a man aged 30 to 39 in good health.

This clonotype occurred a few times. The gene calls are TRBV12-3 or TRBV12-4 and TRBJ1-2, with TRBD1 as a possible D gene (6 bases). Trimming shortened V by 11 bases and J by 8 bases, and 21 bases separated the two germline ends. The CDR3 spans 13 residues. The CDR3 coding sequence is TGTGCCTCACAGGCCCTAACAGGGATCGGCTACACCTTC. Protein: CASQALTGIGYTF.

This chain joins TRBV4-3 and TRBJ1-2; no clear D gene. Trimming stripped 0 bases from V and 6 bases from J, with 23 bases between. Germline CDR1 and CDR2: LGHNA and YSLEER. CDR3 size: 18 residues. This CDR3 is CASSQDSEDTGFRNGYTF. The CDR3 DNA reads TGCGCCAGCAGCCAAGATTCGGAAGACACTGGGTTCCGGAATGGCTACACCTTC.

In its sample, this clonotype was seen a few times. The rearrangement uses TRBV4-1 and TRBJ2-6; D perhaps matches TRBD1 (5 bases). V lost 2 bases, J lost 2 bases, and 10 bases lay in between. The germline V gene encodes CDR1 MGHRA and CDR2 YSYEKL. This CDR3 is 16 amino acids long. CDR3 coding DNA: TGCGCCAGCAGCCAACAAACAGGTACTGGGGCCAACGTCCTGACTTTC. This sequence encodes CASSQQTGTGANVLTF.

The chain is built from TRBV27 and TRBJ1-6; D not certain. Trimming pared 3 bases from V and 0 bases from J, leaving 9 bases between. This CDR3 has 16 amino acids. CDR1 is MNHEY and CDR2 is SMNVEV in the germline V gene (reference sequence). CDR3 sequence: CASSFLVSSYNSPLHF. DNA of the CDR3: TGTGCCAGCAGTTTCCTCGTCAGCTCCTATAATTCACCCCTCCACTTT.

The V and J genes are TRBV9 and TRBJ1-5, with D perhaps TRBD1 (5 bases). With 2 bases removed from V and 7 bases from J, the gap between germline ends came to 13 bases. The CDR3 is 14 amino acids. Germline loops: CDR1 SGDLS, CDR2 YYNGEE. CDR3 DNA: TGTGCCAGCAGCGTTCGGGGCGAGGGACAGCCCCAGCATTTT. It codes for CASSVRGEGQPQHF.

V gene TRBV3-1 combines with J gene TRBJ2-1; TRBD2 aligns across 12 bases. The J call is in doubt because the DNA end fits TRBJ2-7 better. This CDR3 region has 21 residues. The V gene's germline CDR1 is LGHDT and CDR2 YNNKEL (reference sequence). The CDR3: CASSQATRFPTSGGSYNEQYF. The CDR3 DNA reads TGTGCCAGCAGCCAAGCAACCAGGTTTCCGACTAGCGGGGGCTCCTACAATGAGCAGTACTTC.

This chain connects TRBV6-6 to TRBJ2-3; the match to TRBD2 covers 7 bases. Germline V CDR1 and CDR2: MNHNY, SVGAGI (reference sequence). V lost 6 bases to trimming and J lost 5 bases; unmatched junction nucleotides: 14. The CDR3 covers 16 residues. The CDR3 protein is CASSGRSPSGVDTQYF. In nucleotides, the CDR3 is TGTGCCAGCAGCGGACGGTCACCCAGCGGGGTAGATACGCAGTATTTT.

In DNA, the CDR3 is TGTGCCAGCAGTGACCCTACCCGTCCACTTGAAGCTTTCTTT. It is translated as CASSDPTRPLEAFF. The chain has TRBV25-1 and TRBJ1-1; no definite D call. Germline CDR1 MGHDK, CDR2 SYGVNS. The CDR3 is 14 amino acids. Between the trimmed V and J ends, which lost 3 bases and 7 bases, there was a span of 15 bases.

In its sample, this clonotype was seen a few times. This chain joins TRBV9 and TRBJ2-5; D unresolved. V lost 4 bases, J lost 5 bases, and 12 bases lay in between. The CDR3 has 13 residues. Germline lookup yields CDR1 SGDLS and CDR2 YYNGEE. DNA of the CDR3: TGTGCCAGCAGCACAGACCTAGGGGAGACCCAGTACTTC. It yields the protein CASSTDLGETQYF.

J is TRBJ2-4 and V is TRBV5-1; D may be TRBD1 (5 bases). The DNA end lines up better with TRBJ2-7; the J call may be wrong. Germline-derived CDR1 and CDR2 are SGHRS and YFSETQ. The CDR3 sequence is 16 residues long. Here the CDR3 reads CASSLQGSGSPNEQYF. The CDR3, as DNA: TGCGCCAGCAGCTTGCAGGGATCGGGTAGTCCAAACGAGCAGTACTTC.

This clonotype was recorded a few times. V is TRBV10-3 and J is TRBJ2-1; D might be TRBD1 (6 bases). The better agreement between TRBJ2-7 and the DNA end casts doubt on the J call. Per germline, CDR1 ENHRY and CDR2 SYGVKD. The CDR3 has 15 amino acids. This CDR3 is CAISEQGPPYNEQYF. The CDR3 nucleotides are TGTGCCATCAGTGAGCAGGGGCCTCCCTACAATGAGCAGTACTTC.

The chain joins TRBV7-2 to TRBJ2-7; D gene unclear. CDR1 and CDR2 (germline): SGHTA, FQGNSA. This CDR3 has 15 amino acids. Trimming removed 5 bases from V and 2 bases from J, with 16 bases in between. Here the CDR3 reads CASSVFYGLTYEQYF. The CDR3 DNA reads as TGTGCCAGCAGCGTGTTTTACGGGCTAACCTACGAGCAGTACTTC.

The chain uses TRBV5-5 and TRBJ2-1, with D possibly TRBD1 on 6 matching bases. Trimming took 0 bases from V and 5 from J, leaving 12 bases between them. CDR3 size: 15 residues. Germline CDR1 reads SGHKS; CDR2 reads YYEKEE (reference sequence). The CDR3 sequence is CASSLDRVENNEQFF. The CDR3 nucleotides are TGTGCCAGCAGCTTGGACAGGGTCGAAAACAATGAGCAGTTCTTC.

The rearrangement links TRBV14 to TRBJ2-1, with 8 nucleotides matching TRBD1. CDR1 and CDR2 (germline): SGHDN, FVKESK. The V gene end was trimmed by 3 bases and the J gene end by 6 bases; junction bases not matched to a gene: 4. This CDR3 contains 14 residues. The CDR3 DNA reads as TGTGCCAGCAGCCATTCAGGGGGCGCCAATGAGCAGTTCTTC. As protein: CASSHSGGANEQFF.

The rearrangement links TRBV6-5 to TRBJ2-3, with TRBD2 matching over 10 bases. CDR3 length: 16 residues. V shed 5 bases, J shed 4 bases, and the junction held 9 bases outside the gene matches. Germline V gene sequence: CDR1 MNHEY, CDR2 SVGAGI. CDR3 loop: CASSPTGTSEADTQYF. The CDR3 bases are TGTGCCAGCAGTCCGACCGGGACTAGCGAGGCAGATACGCAGTATTTT.

This clonotype has just a few counts. The junction and the germline gene differ at one end; a read error may be behind it. The V and J genes are TRBV5-1 and TRBJ1-6; D gene unclear. The CDR3 is made up of 13 amino acids. Germline CDR1 is SGHRS and CDR2 is YFSETQ. The CDR3 is CASSLEGGSPLHF. The CDR3 DNA sequence: TGTGCCAGCAGCTTAGAAGGTGGCTCACCCCTCCACTTT.

The chain employs TRBV7-2 and TRBJ2-7; D is uncertain. V was cut by 5 bases and J by 0 bases, with 11 bases left in between. The germline CDR1 and CDR2 sequences are SGHTA and FQGNSA. The CDR3 runs to 14 residues. This CDR3 is CASSAQFSSYEQYF. CDR3 coding DNA: TGTGCCAGCAGCGCCCAATTTAGCTCCTACGAGCAGTACTTC.

CDR3: CASSLVARGSTENTIYF. The CDR3 DNA is TGTGCCAGCAGCTTGGTGGCTCGGGGATCGACTGAAAACACCATATATTTT. J is TRBJ1-3 and V is TRBV7-2; D unresolved. The V gene lost 3 bases and the J gene lost 6 bases, with 21 bases spanning the gap. CDR1 and CDR2 from the germline V gene are SGHTA and FQGNSA. This CDR3 comprises 17 residues.

This chain connects TRBV28 to TRBJ2-7; D is ambiguous. The V gene's germline CDR1 is MDHEN and CDR2 SYDVKM. CDR3 length: 14 residues. Trimming shortened V by 3 bases and J by 0 bases, and 9 bases separated the two germline ends. The CDR3 region is CASSFRWNSYEQYF. CDR3 DNA: TGTGCCAGCAGTTTCCGGTGGAACTCCTACGAGCAGTACTTC.

The rearrangement joins TRBV5-1 to TRBJ2-7; D is possibly TRBD2 (6 bases). Trimming left V 7 bases short and J 3 bases short, with 17 bases between. The CDR3 length is 14 residues. CDR1 SGHRS and CDR2 YFSETQ come from the germline V gene. The DNA for the CDR3 is TGCGCCAGCGCTGAGGAGGGGTCCGACTACGAGCAGTACTTC. Protein product: CASAEEGSDYEQYF.

The V call is TRBV6-5, the J call TRBJ2-1, with D possibly TRBD1 on 6 matching bases. The ends were cut back, 8 bases at V and 11 bases at J, with 22 bases in the middle. This CDR3 spans 14 amino acids. The germline gives CDR1 MNHEY, CDR2 SVGAGI. The CDR3 loop is CASLGAHSPQKQFF. The CDR3 region has the DNA TGTGCCAGCCTGGGGGCACATAGTCCACAAAAGCAGTTCTTC.

The V call is TRBV20-1, the J call TRBJ2-3, with TRBD2 matching over 7 bases. V dropped 0 bases and J dropped 4; count of bases not matched to a gene: 4. Looked up from germline, CDR1 is DFQATT and CDR2 is SNEGSKA (reference sequence). CDR3 length: 14 amino acids. Here the CDR3 DNA reads TGCAGTGCTAGAGAGGGGCTAGCGGCAGATACGCAGTATTTT. Translating it yields CSAREGLAADTQYF.

The chain carries TRBV12-5 and TRBJ2-1; D unresolved. Germline values: CDR1 LGHNT, CDR2 FRNRAP. V dropped 6 bases and J dropped 6 bases, with 12 bases sitting between them. The CDR3 is made up of 13 amino acids. CDR3 nucleotides: TGTGCTAGTGGGTCCCATAGGTCCAATGAGCAGTTCTTC. Protein sequence: CASGSHRSNEQFF.

The genes are TRBV2 and TRBJ2-7, with D possibly matching TRBD2 (6 bases). V was cut by 8 bases and J by 0 bases, with 14 bases left in between. The germline V gene has CDR1 SNHLY and CDR2 FYNNEI. The CDR3 is 14 residues long. The CDR3 loop reads CASHIAGSSYEQYF. In DNA, the CDR3 is TGTGCCAGCCATATCGCGGGGAGCTCCTACGAGCAGTACTTC.

The chain has TRBV5-1 and TRBJ2-3; D perhaps matches TRBD2 (6 bases). The V gene lost 0 bases and the J gene lost 1 base, with 12 bases spanning the gap. Germline V lookup: CDR1 SGHRS, CDR2 YFSETQ. CDR3 length: 16 amino acids. Here the CDR3 reads CASSLERLGGTDTQYF. DNA for the CDR3: TGCGCCAGCAGCTTGGAGAGACTAGGGGGCACAGATACGCAGTATTTT.

This clonotype has just a few counts. V usage is TRBV29-1 and J usage is TRBJ1-2; possibly TRBD1 for D (5 bases). V lost 4 bases and J 5 bases, leaving 17 bases between the germline ends. Per germline, CDR1 SQVTM and CDR2 ANQGSEA. This CDR3 is 14 amino acids long. The CDR3 region has the DNA TGCAGCGTTGGAGACCAGGGAAACCTATATGGCTACACCTTC. It yields the protein CSVGDQGNLYGYTF. The complete variable domain, with remaining parts taken from reference TRBV29-1 and TRBJ1-2, reads SAVISQKPSRDICQRGTSLTIQCQVDSQVTMMFWYRQQPGQSLTLIATANQGSEATYESGFVIDKFPISRPNLTFSTLTVSNMSPEDSSIYLCSVGDQGNLYGYTFGSGTRLTVV.

This clonotype has ten or more counts. This sequence joins TRBV12-5 and TRBJ1-5, with D unresolved. The CDR3 is made up of 16 amino acids. Germline V gene lookup returns CDR1 LGHNT and CDR2 FRNRAP. Trimming stripped 3 bases from V and 0 bases from J, with 12 bases between. The CDR3, as DNA: TGTGCTAGTGGTTTCAGGACTGTCGATAGCAATCAGCCCCAGCATTTT. It codes for CASGFRTVDSNQPQHF.

This clonotype was counted only a few times. The gene calls are TRBV4-1 and TRBJ1-2, with D unclear. CDR1 is MGHRA, CDR2 YSYEKL, per germline. Trimming stripped 0 bases from V and 0 bases from J, with 14 bases between. This CDR3 is built from 17 residues. The CDR3 loop is CASSQDSVSEANYGYTF. For the CDR3, the DNA is TGCGCCAGCAGCCAAGACTCAGTTTCAGAAGCTAACTATGGCTACACCTTC.

CDR3 region: CASSPGRHNYGYTF. CDR3 coding DNA: TGTGCCAGCAGCCCGGGGAGACATAACTATGGCTACACCTTC. The rearrangement uses TRBV5-6 and TRBJ1-2; D remains unclear. CDR3 length: 14 amino acids. The V end was cut by 4 bases, the J end by 1 base, with 11 bases between. Per the germline V gene, CDR1 is SGHDT and CDR2 is YYEEEE.